One sample yielded the 32 T cell receptor beta chains listed below, sequenced in a study of T cell clones after liver transplantation. Only in-frame clones appear in the TCRdb table, and some are missing; sequencing was by immunoSEQ multiplex PCR. The sample has 15,000 to 20,000 clones, approximately 80% seen once; the top ten hold roughly 35%. Material: CD8+ T cells from blood, obtained around 50 months after liver transplant. These receptors came from a human patient who received a liver transplant. Some T cells may be graft donor cells.

This clone was detected once. V gene TRBV7-9 combines with J gene TRBJ1-3; 8 bases agree with TRBD1. This CDR3 is built from 16 residues. The germline gives CDR1 SEHNR, CDR2 FQNEAQ (reference sequence). The trim removed 2 bases at V and 0 bases at J, leaving 3 bases unmatched. In DNA, the CDR3 is TGTGCCAGCAGCTTAACAGGGGGTGGCTCTGGAAACACCATATATTTT. This codes for CASSLTGGGSGNTIYF. Combining the CDR3 with reference TRBV7-9 and TRBJ1-3 gives the whole variable domain DTGVSQNPRHKITKRGQNVTFRCDPISEHNRLYWYRQTLGQGPEFLTYFQNEAQLEKSRLLSDRFSAERPKGSFSTLEIQRTEQGDSAMYLCASSLTGGGSGNTIYFGEGSWLTVV.

The genes are TRBV13 and TRBJ2-2; a weak D match, TRBD2 (6 bases). Trimming left V 5 bases short and J 6 bases short, with 16 bases between. The germline V gene encodes CDR1 PRHDT and CDR2 FYEKMQ (reference sequence). The CDR3 runs to 15 residues. CDR3 residues: CASSPALEGPGELFF. The CDR3 DNA reads as TGTGCCAGCAGCCCAGCCTTGGAGGGTCCCGGGGAGCTGTTTTTT.

The chain recombines TRBV21-1 with TRBJ2-3; the table's D call, TRBD2, has no DNA check behind it. TRBV21-1 is deemed a pseudogene. The CDR3 contains 16 residues. For the CDR3, the DNA is TGTGCCAGCAGCAACCCCGTCGGGGGATACACAGATACGCAGTATTTT. Translating gives CASSNPVGGYTDTQYF.

This clone was observed a single time. The V and J genes are TRBV6-5 and TRBJ2-5, with 10 bases lining up with TRBD2. V trimming: 2 bases; J trimming: 2 bases; junction bases outside the gene matches: 2. Per the germline V gene, CDR1 is MNHEY and CDR2 is SVGAGI. The CDR3 consists of 15 residues. In nucleotides, the CDR3 is TGTGCCAGCAGTTACACTAGCGGGGAACAAGAGACCCAGTACTTC. Translated, it gives CASSYTSGEQETQYF.

The V gene is TRBV11-1, the J gene TRBJ1-5; D not certain. Germline lookup yields CDR1 SGHAT and CDR2 FQDESV (reference sequence). The V end lost 3 bases, the J end lost 2 bases, and 14 bases lay between the germline ends. The CDR3 has 16 residues. The CDR3 here is CASSLVWFGGNQPQHF. DNA of the CDR3: TGTGCCAGCAGCTTGGTCTGGTTTGGGGGCAATCAGCCCCAGCATTTT.

The chain carries TRBV5-6 and TRBJ1-2, with D perhaps matching TRBD1 (6 bases). V lost 0 bases, J lost 4 bases, and 10 bases lay in between. Germline values: CDR1 SGHDT, CDR2 YYEEEE. There are 14 residues in the CDR3. The CDR3 DNA reads TGTGCCAGCAGCTTGGGACAGGAGATCTATGGCTACACCTTC. Encoded protein: CASSLGQEIYGYTF.

This chain joins TRBV6-1 and TRBJ2-5; D possibly corresponds to TRBD2 (5 bases). The CDR3 runs to 15 residues. Germline V gene lookup returns CDR1 MNHNS and CDR2 SASEGT. The V end was cut by 4 bases, the J end by 5 bases, with 17 bases between. The CDR3 protein is CASSVFTSSRETQYF. For the CDR3, the DNA is TGTGCCAGCAGTGTTTTTACGTCTAGCAGGGAGACCCAGTACTTC.

This clone was seen a few times. This rearrangement joins TRBV19 to TRBJ2-1; D possibly corresponds to TRBD2 (6 bases). The CDR3 length is 15 residues. Trimming removed 5 bases from V and 3 bases from J, with 14 bases in between. Germline V gene lookup returns CDR1 LNHDA and CDR2 SQIVND (reference sequence). The CDR3 nucleotides are TGTGCCAGTAGTGAGGGACTGAATGGCTACAATGAGCAGTTCTTC. Translated, it gives CASSEGLNGYNEQFF.

This sequence joins TRBV6-5 and TRBJ2-5; D is possibly TRBD2 (6 bases). Germline assignment: CDR1 MNHEY and CDR2 SVGAGI. The CDR3 totals 15 residues. The V gene lost 0 bases and the J gene lost 4 bases, with 12 bases spanning the gap. This CDR3 reads CASSYSGGTGETQYF. CDR3 DNA sequence: TGTGCCAGCAGTTACTCTGGGGGGACCGGAGAGACCCAGTACTTC.

In its sample, this clone was seen once. The rearrangement links TRBV9 to TRBJ2-5; weak D call: TRBD1 (5 bases). With 3 bases removed from V and 0 bases from J, the gap between germline ends came to 9 bases. Germline V CDR1 and CDR2: SGDLS, YYNGEE. The CDR3 sequence is 14 residues long. The CDR3 is CASSADSYQETQYF. In DNA, the CDR3 is TGTGCCAGCAGCGCCGACAGCTACCAAGAGACCCAGTACTTC.

The CDR3 DNA reads TGTGCCAGCAGCCACCCCGGGACAGGGACATCCTACGAGCAGTACTTC. This sequence encodes CASSHPGTGTSYEQYF. The chain recombines TRBV14 with TRBJ2-7, with 9 bases aligning to TRBD1. The V gene's germline CDR1 is SGHDN and CDR2 FVKESK. V trimming: 3 bases; J trimming: 1 base; junction bases outside the gene matches: 7. The CDR3 has 16 residues.

Note on this clone: A far larger clone is a single base away, which makes a read error likely. Other DNA sequences in the same sample also yield this CDR3. The genes are TRBV7-9 and TRBJ2-2; unclear D gene. Germline values: CDR1 SEHNR, CDR2 FQNEAQ (reference sequence). The CDR3 spans 13 residues. Deletions cut 5 bases from V and 7 bases from J, with 11 bases between. Here the CDR3 reads CASSLLGLGELFF. The CDR3, as DNA: TGTGCCAGCAGCCTTCTAGGCCTCGGGGAGCTGTTTTTT.

The chain has TRBV11-1 and TRBJ2-1; TRBD1 or TRBD2 may be the D gene (5 bases each). Per the germline V gene, CDR1 is SGHAT and CDR2 is FQDESV (reference sequence). V gave up 0 bases and J gave up 5 bases, with 11 bases separating them. The CDR3 runs to 15 residues. CDR3 protein: CASSLARRGHNEQFF. DNA for the CDR3: TGTGCCAGCAGCTTAGCTCGACGGGGCCACAATGAGCAGTTCTTC.

The chain carries TRBV27 and TRBJ1-2, with a weak D call TRBD1 (6 bases). Germline loops: CDR1 MNHEY, CDR2 SMNVEV (reference sequence). This CDR3 comprises 16 residues. Trimming pared 2 bases from V and 3 bases from J, leaving 16 bases between. In DNA, the CDR3 is TGTGCCAGCAGTTTACTCTCAGGGGAAATGGACTATGGCTACACCTTC. The encoded protein is CASSLLSGEMDYGYTF.

This clone is medium-sized in the sample. The chain is built from TRBV6-8 and TRBJ2-7, with D possibly being TRBD2 (5 bases). V lost 5 bases and J lost 6, with 5 bases in between. The CDR3 loop spans 10 amino acids. Germline lookup yields CDR1 MNHGY and CDR2 SAAAGT. The CDR3 sequence: CASSRGEQYF. Written as DNA, the CDR3 is TGTGCCAGCAGTCGGGGCGAGCAGTACTTC.

This clone has only one observation. The V gene is TRBV7-3, the J gene TRBJ2-7; D not certain. The germline gives CDR1 SGHTA, CDR2 FQGTGA. The CDR3 is 15 amino acids. V lost 2 bases, J lost 2 bases, and 13 bases lay in between. The CDR3 DNA reads TGTGCCAGCAGCTTATTTTACGGAGTGGCCTACGAGCAGTACTTC. Its translation is CASSLFYGVAYEQYF.

This rearrangement joins TRBV11-2 to TRBJ2-3; 9 bases agree with TRBD2. V lost 1 base, J lost 4 bases, and 3 bases stayed unmatched. The CDR3 has 15 amino acids. Per the germline V gene, CDR1 is SGHAT and CDR2 is FQNNGV. Written as DNA, the CDR3 is TGTGCCAGCAGCTTAGTAGCGGGGGTTCCAGATACGCAGTATTTT. Translating it yields CASSLVAGVPDTQYF.

This clone was detected only a few times. V usage is TRBV7-2 and J usage is TRBJ2-1; D call uncertain. Germline values: CDR1 SGHTA, CDR2 FQGNSA. The V end lost 5 bases, the J end lost 3 bases, and 11 bases lay between the germline ends. The CDR3 totals 14 residues. The CDR3 DNA is TGTGCCAGCAGCCTGACCCCGGACTACAATGAGCAGTTCTTC. It codes for CASSLTPDYNEQFF. The full variable domain, completed using reference TRBV7-2 and TRBJ2-1, is GAGVSQSPSNKVTEKGKDVELRCDPISGHTALYWYRQSLGQGLEFLIYFQGNSAPDKSGLPSDRFSAERTGGSVSTLTIQRTQQEDSAVYLCASSLTPDYNEQFFGPGTRLTVL.

The CDR3 here is CASSPRSLNEQFF. The CDR3 DNA is TGTGCCAGTAGTCCGAGGTCCCTGAATGAGCAGTTCTTC. The chain joins TRBV19 to TRBJ2-1; D gene unclear. The length of the CDR3 is 13 residues. Trimming pared 5 bases from V and 7 bases from J, leaving 12 bases between. The V gene's germline CDR1 is LNHDA and CDR2 SQIVND (reference sequence).

The chain recombines TRBV28 with TRBJ2-1; D remains unclear. V was pared by 2 bases and J by 8 bases, with 13 bases between. The CDR3 loop spans 14 amino acids. Germline V gene lookup returns CDR1 MDHEN and CDR2 SYDVKM. The CDR3 sequence is CASSLVSEVYEQFF. The CDR3 DNA reads TGTGCCAGCAGTTTAGTGTCCGAAGTCTATGAGCAGTTCTTC. The whole variable domain, filled in from reference TRBV28 and TRBJ2-1, reads DVKVTQSSRYLVKRTGEKVFLECVQDMDHENMFWYRQDPGLGLRLIYFSYDVKMKEKGDIPEGYSVSREKKERFSLILESASTNQTSMYLCASSLVSEVYEQFFGPGTRLTVL.

V is TRBV27 and J is TRBJ1-1; no clear D gene. With 5 bases removed from V and 7 bases from J, the gap between germline ends came to 11 bases. The CDR3 loop spans 12 amino acids. CDR1 MNHEY and CDR2 SMNVEV come from the germline V gene (reference sequence). The CDR3 is CASSADGIEAFF. In nucleotides, the CDR3 is TGTGCCAGCAGTGCCGACGGAATTGAAGCTTTCTTT.

The chain couples TRBV6-6 to TRBJ1-1; the D gene is possibly TRBD1 (6 bases). The CDR3 totals 13 residues. Per the germline V gene, CDR1 is MNHNY and CDR2 is SVGAGI (reference sequence). V was trimmed by 6 bases and J by 7 bases, leaving 15 bases between them. The CDR3 here is CASRTTGSNEAFF. CDR3 coding DNA: TGTGCCAGCAGGACGACAGGATCCAATGAAGCTTTCTTT.

The rearrangement uses TRBV28 and TRBJ2-1; 13 bases are a match to TRBD2. V was clipped by 4 bases and J by 7 bases; unmatched bases: 7. CDR3 length: 16 residues. Germline assignment: CDR1 MDHEN and CDR2 SYDVKM. CDR3 amino acids: CASSYPWTSGSNEQFF. The CDR3 DNA reads as TGTGCCAGCAGTTATCCTTGGACTAGCGGGAGTAATGAGCAGTTCTTC. The complete variable domain, with remaining parts taken from reference TRBV28 and TRBJ2-1, reads DVKVTQSSRYLVKRTGEKVFLECVQDMDHENMFWYRQDPGLGLRLIYFSYDVKMKEKGDIPEGYSVSREKKERFSLILESASTNQTSMYLCASSYPWTSGSNEQFFGPGTRLTVL.

This sequence joins TRBV27 and TRBJ2-1, with unresolved D. Trimming left V 0 bases short and J 0 bases short, with 12 bases between. The germline CDR1 and CDR2 sequences are MNHEY and SMNVEV (reference sequence). This CDR3 is 17 amino acids long. CDR3 nucleotides: TGTGCCAGCAGTTTATCGTACCTGGGAAGCTCCTACAATGAGCAGTTCTTC. Protein product: CASSLSYLGSSYNEQFF.

The genes are TRBV7-3 and TRBJ2-7; 8 bases are shared with TRBD2. The CDR3 length is 19 residues. The germline gives CDR1 SGHTA, CDR2 FQGTGA. J gave up 0 bases and V 5 bases, and 18 bases lay outside the gene matches. CDR3 sequence (DNA): TGTGCCAGCAGCCCCGGGACACCTGGAAGGCGGGAGGACTCCTACGAGCAGTACTTC. Translating gives CASSPGTPGRREDSYEQYF.

This clone came up a few times. The rearrangement joins TRBV4-3 to TRBJ2-3; 7 bases fit TRBD1. CDR1 and CDR2 from the germline V gene are LGHNA and YSLEER. This CDR3 contains 16 residues. After removal of 0 bases from V and 5 bases from J, the junction contained 8 bases not matched to a gene. CDR3 nucleotides: TGCGCCAGCAGCCAAGATCAGACCACAGGGGAAGATACGCAGTATTTT. It codes for CASSQDQTTGEDTQYF.

The chain is built from TRBV7-6 and TRBJ2-7, with D uncertain. The germline V and J ends were trimmed by 1 base and 0 bases, with 4 bases remaining between them. The germline V gene encodes CDR1 SGHVS and CDR2 FNYEAQ. The CDR3 runs 13 residues. This chain's CDR3 is CASSLGISYEQYF. For the CDR3, the DNA is TGTGCCAGCAGCTTAGGGATCTCCTACGAGCAGTACTTC.

The chain joins TRBV12-5 to TRBJ2-1; D uncertain. The CDR3 is 13 residues long. Germline V gene sequence: CDR1 LGHNT, CDR2 FRNRAP. Trimming cost V 1 base and J 7 bases, with 8 bases left between them. Here the CDR3 reads CASGLGVLNEQFF. CDR3 DNA: TGTGCTAGTGGTTTGGGAGTGCTGAATGAGCAGTTCTTC.

This clone is deemed medium-sized (0.01 to 0.1%). The sample holds other DNA sequences that translate to the same CDR3. This chain links TRBV6-5 with TRBJ2-7; TRBD1 matches at 10 bases. V dropped 5 bases and J dropped 1; count of bases not matched to a gene: 2. Germline V gene data show CDR1 as MNHEY and CDR2 as SVGAGI. This CDR3 has 14 residues. Here the CDR3 reads CASSPGQGSYEQYF. In DNA form, the CDR3 reads TGTGCCAGCAGTCCGGGACAGGGGTCCTACGAGCAGTACTTC.

J is TRBJ1-1 and V is TRBV6-6; tentatively, D is TRBD1 (5 bases). The CDR3 sequence is 12 residues long. Trimming removed 6 bases from V and 5 bases from J, with 10 bases in between. The V gene's germline CDR1 is MNHNY and CDR2 SVGAGI (reference sequence). Written as DNA, the CDR3 is TGTGCCAGCAGGGAGGGGTTGACTGAAGCTTTCTTT. This gives the protein CASREGLTEAFF.

This rearrangement joins TRBV6-1 to TRBJ2-2; D is tentatively TRBD1 or TRBD2 (6 bases each). The V and J ends lost 3 bases and 2 bases respectively, with 13 bases between them. Looked up from germline, CDR1 is MNHNS and CDR2 is SASEGT. CDR3 size: 16 residues. The CDR3 DNA reads as TGTGCCAGCAGTGAGTGGAGGGACACCAACACCGGGGAGCTGTTTTTT. This gives the protein CASSEWRDTNTGELFF.

J is TRBJ2-7 and V is TRBV29-1, with 8 bases identical to TRBD1. CDR3 length equals 17 residues. In germline, CDR1 is SQVTM, CDR2 ANQGSEA. V shed 0 bases, J shed 7 bases, and the junction held 17 bases outside the gene matches. This CDR3 reads CSVEDTTAGTGSWEQYF. CDR3 DNA: TGCAGCGTTGAAGATACTACCGCCGGGACAGGCTCTTGGGAGCAGTACTTC.